Sequencing of this T cell receptor beta chain was carried out in a study of blood T cell repertoires in COVID-19. In the authors' methods: From reference gene primer amplification, estimates of nucleated cell counts were derived. Some clones are missing from TCRdb's copy, which holds only in-frame ones; the method was immunoSEQ multiplex PCR. Clonal size and the V and J genes are those of that table, whereas D and trimming came from the DNA. The repertoire holds roughly 250,000 clones, around 79% seen once, with 2.5% to 4% in the top ten. Trimming stripped 6 bases from V and 1 base from J, with 12 bases between. The CDR3 spans 14 residues. CDR1 and CDR2 (germline): KGHSH, LQKENI.

The material sequenced was peripheral blood. This receptor was obtained from a woman over 75 with acute or convalescent COVID-19. The chain carries TRBV18 and TRBJ1-1; no clear D gene. CDR3 protein: CASSRNGPNTEAFF. In DNA form, the CDR3 reads TGTGCCAGCTCCAGGAACGGTCCGAACACTGAAGCTTTCTTT.